A selection of T cell receptor beta chains follows, all from one sample in a study of a mutant IDH1 vaccine in newly diagnosed glioma. Clones were read by immunoSEQ multiplex PCR, and TCRdb kept only the in-frame ones, dropping some. The sample contains 50,000 to 70,000 clones, around 80% of which appear only once. Their target antigens are unknown. The specimen comprised PBMCs, sampled from a glioma patient whose treatment included an IDH1 peptide vaccine. The receptors here all came from a middle-aged woman with glioma. Some clones in this sample may be carry-over from other donors' samples. Both conserved end residues are part of each CDR3. The order of the fields is D gene, J gene, V gene, clone size, CDR3 protein, CDR3 DNA. D genes are given only for firm matches. Rows give clone size only sometimes, using once, few, many, or a class for an expanded clone.

.	TRBJ2-1	TRBV2	.	CASGSVGGHYNEQFF	TGTGCCAGCGGGAGCGTCGGGGGCCACTACAATGAGCAGTTCTTC
.	TRBJ1-1	TRBV11-2	few	CASSLGTPGVEAFF	TGTGCCAGCAGCTTAGGGACTCCGGGAGTTGAAGCTTTCTTT
.	TRBJ1-2	TRBV29-1	.	CSVAVPEHNYGYTF	TGCAGCGTTGCAGTCCCGGAACATAACTATGGCTACACCTTC
TRBD1	TRBJ2-7	TRBV19	.	CASRTGTGAYEQYF	TGTGCCAGTAGGACCGGGACAGGGGCCTACGAGCAGTACTTC
.	TRBJ2-7	TRBV19	.	CASSLRSSSYEQYF	TGTGCCAGTAGCCTCCGCTCGAGCTCCTACGAGCAGTACTTC
.	TRBJ1-2	TRBV5-1	.	CASSLVSEYGYTF	TGCGCCAGCAGCTTGGTGTCGGAGTATGGCTACACCTTC
.	TRBJ2-6	TRBV6-1	.	CASELAGANVLTF	TGTGCCAGCGAGCTGGCTGGGGCCAACGTCCTGACTTTC
TRBD1	TRBJ1-2	TRBV6-1	.	CASSELAGGYYGYTF	TGTGCCAGCAGTGAGTTGGCAGGGGGCTACTATGGCTACACCTTC
TRBD1	TRBJ1-1	TRBV5-1	.	CASSLEQGQSTEAFF	TGCGCCAGCAGCTTGGAGCAGGGACAGAGCACTGAAGCTTTCTTT
.	TRBJ1-1	TRBV27	.	CASTRRGSMISTEAFF	TGTGCCAGCACGAGGCGGGGAAGTATGATTAGTACTGAAGCTTTCTTT
TRBD2	TRBJ2-7	TRBV30	once	CAWSWGLAGYEQYF	TGTGCCTGGAGTTGGGGACTAGCGGGCTACGAGCAGTACTTC
.	TRBJ1-5	TRBV6-1	.	CASSERGGQPQHF	TGTGCCAGCAGTGAAAGGGGAGGGCAGCCCCAGCATTTT
.	TRBJ2-3	TRBV12-5	.	CASGLGRDADTQYF	TGTGCTAGTGGTTTGGGCAGGGACGCAGATACGCAGTATTTT
.	TRBJ1-1	TRBV2	few	CASSEMYTEAFF	TGTGCCAGCAGTGAAATGTACACTGAAGCTTTCTTT
TRBD2	TRBJ2-1	TRBV12-5	once	CASGLVWTSYVNEQFF	TGTGCTAGTGGTTTGGTCTGGACTAGCTATGTAAATGAGCAGTTCTTC
TRBD1	TRBJ2-2	TRBV9	.	CASSAETGATGELFF	TGTGCCAGCAGCGCAGAGACAGGGGCCACCGGGGAGCTGTTTTTT
.	TRBJ1-2	TRBV6-5	once	CASSYPDYYGYTF	TGTGCCAGCAGTTACCCTGATTACTATGGCTACACCTTC
.	TRBJ1-3	TRBV6-5	few	CASTGGGSGNTIYF	TGTGCCAGCACCGGGGGAGGATCTGGAAACACCATATATTTT
.	TRBJ2-7	TRBV10-3	.	CAISEPPPRSEQYF	TGTGCCATCAGTGAGCCCCCCCCCAGATCCGAGCAGTACTTC
.	TRBJ1-1	TRBV10-1	.	CASRGDLNTEAFF	TGCGCCAGCAGGGGGGACCTGAACACTGAAGCTTTCTTT
.	TRBJ1-1	TRBV6-5	.	CASRPTDMNTEAFF	TGTGCCAGCAGGCCCACAGACATGAACACTGAAGCTTTCTTT
.	TRBJ2-5	TRBV5-1	.	CASSLWGAQETQYF	TGCGCCAGCAGCTTATGGGGGGCTCAAGAGACCCAGTACTTC
TRBD2	TRBJ2-2	TRBV5-4	.	CASRRGSGGGNGELFF	TGTGCCAGCAGGAGAGGATCCGGGGGGGGTAACGGGGAGCTGTTTTTT
.	TRBJ1-1	TRBV6-5	few	CASSQPGIAEAFF	TGTGCCAGCAGCCAGCCGGGGATCGCTGAAGCTTTCTTT
.	TRBJ2-1	TRBV6-5	.	CASSSRGSSYNEQFF	TGTGCCAGCAGTTCCCGTGGGAGCTCCTACAATGAGCAGTTCTTC